The sequence of this TCR beta chain was determined in a study of T cell responses to AZD1222 COVID-19 vaccine. The overall study: Second-dose groups at about 4 or about 12 weeks were pooled. Study-wide results and limits: The sample set comprised mostly white British donors with more females, and clonal diversity was possibly underestimated. The reported proportion of spike-specific TCRs targeting unmutated variant regions was nearly half. Two doses of AZD1222 preceded a rise in Spike-specific TCR breadth and depth.

Germline values: CDR1 SGHRS, CDR2 YFSETQ. The V and J ends lost 0 bases and 7 bases respectively, with 16 bases between them. The CDR3 has 15 amino acids. As for this clone: Its target is not known.

TCRdb's copy holds only in-frame clones and misses some; the assay was immunoSEQ multiplex PCR. The sample holds around 100,000 clones, around 81% seen once. The receptor comes from an adult in good health. This rearrangement joins TRBV5-1 to TRBJ1-1, with D possibly TRBD1 on 5 matching bases. Sequenced here: peripheral blood, sampled on day 0 of AZD1222 vaccination. DNA of the CDR3: TGCGCCAGCAGCTTGGCCGGGACCCTGAGTATTGAAGCTTTCTTT. The encoded protein is CASSLAGTLSIEAFF.